This T cell receptor (beta chain) was found in a study of human T cells and chemical hapten exposure. Study-wide findings and caveats: PT1 expanded TCR counts correlated positively with patch test score.

This CDR3 has 13 amino acids. Germline V gene sequence: CDR1 LGHNA, CDR2 YNFKEQ. Trimming removed 0 bases at V and 6 bases at J, with 6 bases between. Noted time point: pre-sensitization, week 0. Treatment denoted: therapeutic diphenylcyclopropenone sensitization with weekly scalp DPC. A word on this clonotype: Antigen: not known.

Via MiXCR, TCRdb re-called the RACE reads, giving one row per CDR3 protein. The table records approximately 100,000 distinct CDR3 sequences, 9.5% to 15% of them present only once. The starting material was whole blood, obtained in connection with sensitization to the hapten diphenylcyclopropenone (DPC). The chain employs TRBV4-2 and TRBJ2-1; D call uncertain. The sequence came from a woman in her forties or fifties with alopecia areata. Some clones in this sample may be carry-over from other donors' samples. The CDR3 sequence is CASSQDLANEQFF. The DNA for the CDR3 is TGTGCCAGCAGCCAAGATCTGGCCAATGAGCAGTTCTTC.